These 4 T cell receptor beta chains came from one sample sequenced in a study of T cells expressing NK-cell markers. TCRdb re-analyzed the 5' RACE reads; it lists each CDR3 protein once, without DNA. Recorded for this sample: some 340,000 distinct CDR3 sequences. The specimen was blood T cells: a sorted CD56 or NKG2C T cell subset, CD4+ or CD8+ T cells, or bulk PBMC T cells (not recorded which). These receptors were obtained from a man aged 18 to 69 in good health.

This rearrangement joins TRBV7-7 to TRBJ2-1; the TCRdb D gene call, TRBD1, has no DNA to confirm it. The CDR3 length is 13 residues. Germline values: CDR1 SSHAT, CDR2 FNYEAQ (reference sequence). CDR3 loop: CASSPGTRNEQFF.

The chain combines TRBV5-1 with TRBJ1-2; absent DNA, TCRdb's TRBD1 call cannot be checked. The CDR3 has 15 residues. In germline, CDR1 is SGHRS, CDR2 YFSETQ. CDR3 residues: CASSPGPQINYGYTF.

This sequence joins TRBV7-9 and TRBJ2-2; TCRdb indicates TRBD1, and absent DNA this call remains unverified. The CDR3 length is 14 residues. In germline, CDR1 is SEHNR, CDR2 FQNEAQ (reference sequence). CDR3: CASSLAGGTGELFF.

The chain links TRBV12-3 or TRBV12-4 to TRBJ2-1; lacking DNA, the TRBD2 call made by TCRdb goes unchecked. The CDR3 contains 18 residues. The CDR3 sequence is CASSLAGLAGGLYNEQFF.